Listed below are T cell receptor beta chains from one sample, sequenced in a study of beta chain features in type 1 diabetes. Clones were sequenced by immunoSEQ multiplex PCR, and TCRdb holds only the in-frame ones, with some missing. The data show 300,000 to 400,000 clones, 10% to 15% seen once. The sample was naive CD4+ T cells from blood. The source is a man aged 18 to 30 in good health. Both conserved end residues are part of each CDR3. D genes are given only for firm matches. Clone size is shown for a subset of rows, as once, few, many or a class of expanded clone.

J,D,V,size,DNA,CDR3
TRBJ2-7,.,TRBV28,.,TGTGCCAGCAGTTCGGGACTGACACAGTCCGAGCAGTACTTC,CASSSGLTQSEQYF
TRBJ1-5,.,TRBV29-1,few,TGCAGCGTTCGGGGTGCGAGCAATCAGCCCCAGCATTTT,CSVRGASNQPQHF
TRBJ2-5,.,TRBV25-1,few,TGTGCCAGCAGTGATAGAGGGTTAGGTGTTTTGGGGACCCAGTACTTC,CASSDRGLGVLGTQYF
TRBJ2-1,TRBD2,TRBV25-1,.,TGTGCCAGCAGTGCACGGCGGGGGGTTTACAATGAGCAGTTCTTC,CASSARRGVYNEQFF
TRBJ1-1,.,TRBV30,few,TGTGCCTGGCTACGGGATTACACTGAAGCTTTCTTT,CAWLRDYTEAFF
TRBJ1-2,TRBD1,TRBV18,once,TGTGCCAGCTCACCAGGGACAGCAGGGGACTATGGCTACACCTTC,CASSPGTAGDYGYTF
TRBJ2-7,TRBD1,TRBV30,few,TGTGCCTGGAGTGCCGACAGGGTCTACGAGCAGTACTTC,CAWSADRVYEQYF
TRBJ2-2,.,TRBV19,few,TGTGCCAGTAGCCGGGGCACCGGGGAGCTGTTTTTT,CASSRGTGELFF
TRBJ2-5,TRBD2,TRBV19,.,TGTGCCAGTAACGGACTAGCGGGGGCTCAAGAGACCCAGTACTTC,CASNGLAGAQETQYF
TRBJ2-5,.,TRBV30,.,TGTGCCTGGAGGGACTCACAAGAGACCCAGTACTTC,CAWRDSQETQYF
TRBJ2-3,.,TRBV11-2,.,TGTGCCAGCAGCCCTCGGGGAAGCGTTAGCACAGATACGCAGTATTTT,CASSPRGSVSTDTQYF
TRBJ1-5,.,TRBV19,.,TGTGCCAGTAGTATCGGGGTTGGACAGCCCCAGCATTTT,CASSIGVGQPQHF
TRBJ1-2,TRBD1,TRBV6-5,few,TGTGCCAGCAGCCAACAGGGGGTCTATGGCTACACCTTC,CASSQQGVYGYTF
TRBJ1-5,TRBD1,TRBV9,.,TGTGCCAGCAGCGTAGGGGACAGGGGGAGTCAGCCCCAGCATTTT,CASSVGDRGSQPQHF
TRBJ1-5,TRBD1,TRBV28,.,TGTGCCAGCAGTTGGGGGACAGGAGATCAGCCCCAGCATTTT,CASSWGTGDQPQHF
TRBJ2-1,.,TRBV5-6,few,TGTGCCAGCAGCTTTCAGACGGGGGAGCAGTTCTTC,CASSFQTGEQFF
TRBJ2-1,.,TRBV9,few,TGTGCCAGCAGCGTAAGTCCTAACAGGGAGCAGTTCTTC,CASSVSPNREQFF
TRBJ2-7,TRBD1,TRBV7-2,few,TGTGCCAGCAGCTTCGGAGGCAGGGGGCACGAGCAGTACTTC,CASSFGGRGHEQYF
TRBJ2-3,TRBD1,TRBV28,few,TGTGCCAGCAGTTCTGGACAGGCTTATGGGACAGATACGCAGTATTTT,CASSSGQAYGTDTQYF
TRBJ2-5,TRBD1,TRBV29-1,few,TGCAGCGCTAGACAGGGGGCCCAAGAGACCCAGTACTTC,CSARQGAQETQYF
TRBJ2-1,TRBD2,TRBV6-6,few,TGTGCCAGCAGTAGAACTAGCGGGAGAAGTTCGGCTGAGCAGTTCTTC,CASSRTSGRSSAEQFF
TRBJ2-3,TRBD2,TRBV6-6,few,TGTGCCAGCAGTCGGGGGGAAACAGATACGCAGTATTTT,CASSRGETDTQYF
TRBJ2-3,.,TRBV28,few,TGTGCCAGCAATACGGCGGCAGATACGCAGTATTTT,CASNTAADTQYF
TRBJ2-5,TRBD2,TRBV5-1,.,TGCGCCACCCGAAGGACTAGCGGGAGGGAGACCCAGTACTTC,CATRRTSGRETQYF